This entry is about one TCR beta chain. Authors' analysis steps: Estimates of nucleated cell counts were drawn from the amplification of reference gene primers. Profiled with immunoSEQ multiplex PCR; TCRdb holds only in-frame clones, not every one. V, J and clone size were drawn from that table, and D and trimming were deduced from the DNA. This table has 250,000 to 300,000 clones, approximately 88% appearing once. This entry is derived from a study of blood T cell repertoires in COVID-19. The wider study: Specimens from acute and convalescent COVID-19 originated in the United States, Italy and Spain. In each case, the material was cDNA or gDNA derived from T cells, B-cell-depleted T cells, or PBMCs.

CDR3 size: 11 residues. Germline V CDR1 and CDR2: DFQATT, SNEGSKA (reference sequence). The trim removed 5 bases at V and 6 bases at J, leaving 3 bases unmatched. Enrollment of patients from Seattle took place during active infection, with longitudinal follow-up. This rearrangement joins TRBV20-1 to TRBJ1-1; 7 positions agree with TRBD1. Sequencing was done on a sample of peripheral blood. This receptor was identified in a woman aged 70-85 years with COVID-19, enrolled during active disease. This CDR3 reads CSAPGTAEAFF. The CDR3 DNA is TGCAGTGCTCCAGGGACAGCTGAAGCTTTCTTT.